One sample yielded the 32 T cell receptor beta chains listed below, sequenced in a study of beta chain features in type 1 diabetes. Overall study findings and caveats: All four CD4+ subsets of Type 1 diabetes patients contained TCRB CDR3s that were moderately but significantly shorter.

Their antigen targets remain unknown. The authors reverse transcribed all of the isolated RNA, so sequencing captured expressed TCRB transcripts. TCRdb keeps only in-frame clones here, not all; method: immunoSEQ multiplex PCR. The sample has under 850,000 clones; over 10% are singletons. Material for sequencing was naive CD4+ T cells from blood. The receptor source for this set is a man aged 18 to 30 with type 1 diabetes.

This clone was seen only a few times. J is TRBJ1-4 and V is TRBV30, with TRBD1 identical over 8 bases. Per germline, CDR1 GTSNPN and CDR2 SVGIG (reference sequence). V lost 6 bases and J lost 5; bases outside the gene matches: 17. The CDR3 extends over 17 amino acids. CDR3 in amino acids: CACTQGALHPGNEKLFF. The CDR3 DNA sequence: TGTGCCTGTACTCAGGGGGCTCTCCACCCCGGCAATGAAAAACTGTTTTTT.

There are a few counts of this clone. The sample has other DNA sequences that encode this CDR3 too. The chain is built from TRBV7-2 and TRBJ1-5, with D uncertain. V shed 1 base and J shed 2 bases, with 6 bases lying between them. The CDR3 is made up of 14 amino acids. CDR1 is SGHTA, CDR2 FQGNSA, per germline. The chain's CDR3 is CASSLERGNQPQHF. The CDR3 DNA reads TGTGCCAGCAGCTTAGAAAGGGGCAATCAGCCCCAGCATTTT.

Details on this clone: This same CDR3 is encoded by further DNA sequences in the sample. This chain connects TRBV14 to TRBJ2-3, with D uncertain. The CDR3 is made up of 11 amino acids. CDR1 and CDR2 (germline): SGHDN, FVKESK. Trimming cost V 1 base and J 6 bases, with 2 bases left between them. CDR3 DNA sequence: TGTGCCAGCAGCCAAGTCGATACGCAGTATTTT. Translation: CASSQVDTQYF.

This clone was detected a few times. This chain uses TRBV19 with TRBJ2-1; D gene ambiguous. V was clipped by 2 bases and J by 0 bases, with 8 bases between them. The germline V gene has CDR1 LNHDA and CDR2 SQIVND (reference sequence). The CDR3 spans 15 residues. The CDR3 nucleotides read TGTGCCAGTAGTATATCTCCTAGCTCCTACAATGAGCAGTTCTTC. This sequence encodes CASSISPSSYNEQFF.

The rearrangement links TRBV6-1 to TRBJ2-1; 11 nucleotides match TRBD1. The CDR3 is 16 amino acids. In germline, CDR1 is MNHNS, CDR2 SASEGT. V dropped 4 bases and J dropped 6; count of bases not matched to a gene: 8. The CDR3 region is CASSALGTGGFNEQFF. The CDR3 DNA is TGTGCCAGCAGTGCCCTAGGGACAGGGGGATTCAATGAGCAGTTCTTC.

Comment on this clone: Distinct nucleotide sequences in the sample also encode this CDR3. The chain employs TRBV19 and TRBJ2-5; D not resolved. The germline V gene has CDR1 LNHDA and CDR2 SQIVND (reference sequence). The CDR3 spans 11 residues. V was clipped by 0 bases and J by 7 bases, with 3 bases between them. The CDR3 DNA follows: TGTGCCAGTAGTATAGAGGGGACCCAGTACTTC. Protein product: CASSIEGTQYF.

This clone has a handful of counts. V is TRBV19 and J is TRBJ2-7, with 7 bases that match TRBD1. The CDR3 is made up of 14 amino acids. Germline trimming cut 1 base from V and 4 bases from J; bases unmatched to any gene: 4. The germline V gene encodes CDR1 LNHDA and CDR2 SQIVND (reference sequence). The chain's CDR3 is CASSIASQGYEQYF. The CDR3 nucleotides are TGTGCCAGTAGTATAGCCTCACAGGGGTACGAGCAGTACTTC.

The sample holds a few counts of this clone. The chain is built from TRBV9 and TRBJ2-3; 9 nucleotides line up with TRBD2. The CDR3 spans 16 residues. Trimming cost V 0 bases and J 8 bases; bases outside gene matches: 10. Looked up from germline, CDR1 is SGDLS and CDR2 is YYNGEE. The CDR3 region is CASSVDGLAPSGTQYF. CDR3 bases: TGTGCCAGCAGCGTAGATGGACTAGCGCCATCGGGTACGCAGTATTTT. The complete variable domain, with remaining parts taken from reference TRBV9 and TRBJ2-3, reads DSGVTQTPKHLITATGQRVTLRCSPRSGDLSVYWYQQSLDQGLQFLIQYYNGEERAKGNILERFSAQQFPDLHSELNLSSLELGDSALYFCASSVDGLAPSGTQYFGPGTRLTVL.

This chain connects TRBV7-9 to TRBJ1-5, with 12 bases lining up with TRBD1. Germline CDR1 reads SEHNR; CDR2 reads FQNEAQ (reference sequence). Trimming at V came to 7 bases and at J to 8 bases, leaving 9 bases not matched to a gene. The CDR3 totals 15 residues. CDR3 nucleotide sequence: TGTGCCAGCATGCCGGGACAGGGGGCAGGGGAGCCCCAGCATTTT. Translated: CASMPGQGAGEPQHF.

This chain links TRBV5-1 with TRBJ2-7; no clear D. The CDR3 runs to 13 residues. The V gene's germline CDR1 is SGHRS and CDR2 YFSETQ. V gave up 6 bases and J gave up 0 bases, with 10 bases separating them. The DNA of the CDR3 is TGCGCCAGCATGTTGTCCGGCTCCTACGAGCAGTACTTC. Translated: CASMLSGSYEQYF.

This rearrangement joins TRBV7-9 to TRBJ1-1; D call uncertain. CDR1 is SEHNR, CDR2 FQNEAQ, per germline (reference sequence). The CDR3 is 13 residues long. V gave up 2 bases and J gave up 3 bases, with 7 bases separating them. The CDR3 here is CASSLYSYTEAFF. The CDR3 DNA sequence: TGTGCCAGCAGCTTATACTCCTACACTGAAGCTTTCTTT.

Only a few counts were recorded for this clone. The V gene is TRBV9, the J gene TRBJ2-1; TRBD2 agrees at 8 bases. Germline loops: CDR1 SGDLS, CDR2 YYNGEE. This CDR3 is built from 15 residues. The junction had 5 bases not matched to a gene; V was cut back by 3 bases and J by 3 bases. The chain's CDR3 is CASSDGLASYNEQFF. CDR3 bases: TGTGCCAGCAGCGATGGACTAGCAAGCTACAATGAGCAGTTCTTC.

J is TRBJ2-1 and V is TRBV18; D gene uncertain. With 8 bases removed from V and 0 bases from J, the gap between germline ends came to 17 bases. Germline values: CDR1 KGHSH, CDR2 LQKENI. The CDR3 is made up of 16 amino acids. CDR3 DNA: TGTGCCAGCACCCTCAATACGGCGTCCTCCTACAATGAGCAGTTCTTC. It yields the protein CASTLNTASSYNEQFF.

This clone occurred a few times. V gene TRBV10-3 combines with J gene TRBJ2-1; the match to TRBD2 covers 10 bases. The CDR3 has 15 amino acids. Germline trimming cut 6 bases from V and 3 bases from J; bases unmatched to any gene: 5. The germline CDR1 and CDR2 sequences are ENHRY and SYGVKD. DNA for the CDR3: TGTGCCATCAGCGGGCTAGCGGGGGACTACAATGAGCAGTTCTTC. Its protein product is CAISGLAGDYNEQFF.

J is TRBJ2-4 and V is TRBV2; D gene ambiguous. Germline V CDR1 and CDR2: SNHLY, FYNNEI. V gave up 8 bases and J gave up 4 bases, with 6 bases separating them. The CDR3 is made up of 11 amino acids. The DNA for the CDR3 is TGTGCCAGCCTACAGAAAAACATTCAGTACTTC. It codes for CASLQKNIQYF.

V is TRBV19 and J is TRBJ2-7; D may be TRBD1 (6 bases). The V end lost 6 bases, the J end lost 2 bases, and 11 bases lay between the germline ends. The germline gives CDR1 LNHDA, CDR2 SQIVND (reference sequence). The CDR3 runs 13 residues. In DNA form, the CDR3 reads TGTGCCAGTAGGCCGGGACAAACCTACGAGCAGTACTTC. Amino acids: CASRPGQTYEQYF.

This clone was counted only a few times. Here the CDR3 reads CASSLKGQGGRNYEKLFF. Here the CDR3 DNA reads TGTGCCAGCAGCCTAAAGGGGCAGGGAGGAAGAAATTATGAAAAACTGTTTTTT. This rearrangement joins TRBV7-2 to TRBJ1-4; perhaps TRBD1 as D (5 bases). This CDR3 spans 18 amino acids. Germline V CDR1 and CDR2: SGHTA, FQGNSA. V was shortened by 5 bases and J by 6 bases, with 25 bases between the two germline ends.

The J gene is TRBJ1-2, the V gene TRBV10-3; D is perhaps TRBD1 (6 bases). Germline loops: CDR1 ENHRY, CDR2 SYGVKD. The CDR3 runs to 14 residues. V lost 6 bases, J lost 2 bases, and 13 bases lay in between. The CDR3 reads CAISPPDRNYGYTF. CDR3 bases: TGTGCCATCAGCCCGCCCGACAGGAACTATGGCTACACCTTC.

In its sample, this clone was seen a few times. The CDR3 sequence is CASSQGVDFNEKLFF. The CDR3 DNA reads TGCGCCAGCAGCCAAGGGGTTGACTTTAATGAAAAACTGTTTTTT. This chain links TRBV4-1 with TRBJ1-4; D is unresolved. The CDR3 runs 15 residues. Deletions cut 1 base from V and 4 bases from J, with 10 bases between. CDR1 is MGHRA, CDR2 YSYEKL, per germline.

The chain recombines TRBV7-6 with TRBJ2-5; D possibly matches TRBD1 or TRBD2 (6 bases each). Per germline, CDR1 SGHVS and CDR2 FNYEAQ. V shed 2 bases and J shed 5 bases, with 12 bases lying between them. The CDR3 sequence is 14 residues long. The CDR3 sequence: CASSLSTGAETQYF. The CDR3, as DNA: TGTGCCAGCAGCTTATCCACGGGGGCGGAGACCCAGTACTTC. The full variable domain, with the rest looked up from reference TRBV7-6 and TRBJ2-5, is GAGVSQSPRYKVTKRGQDVALRCDPISGHVSLYWYRQALGQGPEFLTYFNYEAQQDKSGLPNDRFSAERPEGSISTLTIQRTEQRDSAMYRCASSLSTGAETQYFGPGTRLLVL.

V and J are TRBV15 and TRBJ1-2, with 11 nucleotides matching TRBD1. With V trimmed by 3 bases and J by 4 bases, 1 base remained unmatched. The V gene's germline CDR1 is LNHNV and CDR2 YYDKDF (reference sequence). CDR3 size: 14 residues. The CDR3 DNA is TGTGCCACCAGCAGCGGACAGGGGGCCTATGGCTACACCTTC. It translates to CATSSGQGAYGYTF.

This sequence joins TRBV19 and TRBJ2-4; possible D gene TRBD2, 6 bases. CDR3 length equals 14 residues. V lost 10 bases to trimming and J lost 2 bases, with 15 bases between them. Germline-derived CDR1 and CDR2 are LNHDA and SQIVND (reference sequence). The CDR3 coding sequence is TGTGCCACCGCGGGATCCCAGACCAAAAACATTCAGTACTTC. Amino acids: CATAGSQTKNIQYF. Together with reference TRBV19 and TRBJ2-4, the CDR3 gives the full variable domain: DGGITQSPKYLFRKEGQNVTLSCEQNLNHDAMYWYRQDPGQGLRLIYYSQIVNDFQKGDIAEGYSVSREKKESFPLTVTSAQKNPTAFYLCATAGSQTKNIQYFGAGTRLSVL.

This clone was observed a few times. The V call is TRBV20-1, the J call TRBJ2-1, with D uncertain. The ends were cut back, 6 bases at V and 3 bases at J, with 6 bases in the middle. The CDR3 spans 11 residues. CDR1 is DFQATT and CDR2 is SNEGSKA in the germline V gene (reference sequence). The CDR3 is CSASLYNEQFF. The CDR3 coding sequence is TGCAGTGCGAGCCTCTACAATGAGCAGTTCTTC.

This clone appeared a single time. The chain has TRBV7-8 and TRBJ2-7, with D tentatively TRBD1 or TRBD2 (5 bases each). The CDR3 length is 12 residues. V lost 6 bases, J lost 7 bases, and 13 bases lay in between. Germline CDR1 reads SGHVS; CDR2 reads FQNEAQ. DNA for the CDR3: TGTGCCAGCAGGCACGGGACGGCAGAGCAGTACTTC. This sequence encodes CASRHGTAEQYF.

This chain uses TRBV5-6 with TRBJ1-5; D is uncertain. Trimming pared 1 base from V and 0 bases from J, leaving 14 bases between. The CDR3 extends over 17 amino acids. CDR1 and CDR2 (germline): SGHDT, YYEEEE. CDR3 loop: CASSLRGPPYSNQPQHF. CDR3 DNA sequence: TGTGCCAGCAGCTTGAGAGGGCCCCCTTATAGCAATCAGCCCCAGCATTTT.

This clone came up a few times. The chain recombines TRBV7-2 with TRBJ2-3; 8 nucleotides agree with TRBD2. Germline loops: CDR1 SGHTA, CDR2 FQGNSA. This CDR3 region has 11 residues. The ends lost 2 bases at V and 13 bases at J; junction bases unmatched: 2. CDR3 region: CASSLLRGEYF. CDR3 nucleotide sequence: TGTGCCAGCAGCTTACTGCGGGGGGAGTATTTT.

DNA for the CDR3: TGTGCCAGCAGCTTAGGTTTGGCAGGGGCCGGGCTAGAGACCCAGTACTTC. Encoded protein: CASSLGLAGAGLETQYF. J is TRBJ2-5 and V is TRBV7-2; D possibly corresponds to TRBD1 (6 bases). The CDR3 totals 17 residues. The germline CDR1 and CDR2 sequences are SGHTA and FQGNSA. With 1 base removed from V and 4 bases from J, the gap between germline ends came to 19 bases.

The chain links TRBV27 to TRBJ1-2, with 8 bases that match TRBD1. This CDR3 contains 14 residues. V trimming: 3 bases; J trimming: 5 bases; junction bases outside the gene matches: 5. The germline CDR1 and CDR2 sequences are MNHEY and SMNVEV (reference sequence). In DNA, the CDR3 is TGTGCCAGCAGTTTCGGTACAGGGGGGTATGGCTACACCTTC. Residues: CASSFGTGGYGYTF.

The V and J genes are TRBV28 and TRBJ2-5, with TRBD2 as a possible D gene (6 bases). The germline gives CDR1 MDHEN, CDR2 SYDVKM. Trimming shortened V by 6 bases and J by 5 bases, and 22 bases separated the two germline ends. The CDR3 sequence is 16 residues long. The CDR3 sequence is CASSPPIGGDGETQYF. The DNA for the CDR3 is TGTGCCAGCAGCCCCCCCATCGGCGGGGATGGGGAGACCCAGTACTTC.

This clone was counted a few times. CDR3 in amino acids: CSFRGRGGTEAFF. CDR3 coding DNA: TGCAGCTTTAGAGGCAGGGGGGGCACTGAAGCTTTCTTT. The rearrangement links TRBV29-1 to TRBJ1-1; 7 nucleotides align to TRBD1. Germline V gives CDR1 SQVTM, CDR2 ANQGSEA. The CDR3 has 13 residues. After removal of 8 bases from V and 4 bases from J, the junction contained 10 bases not matched to a gene.

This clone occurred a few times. The CDR3 sequence: CASSPTIGAQETQYF. In nucleotides, the CDR3 is TGTGCCAGCAGCCCTACCATCGGGGCCCAGGAGACCCAGTACTTC. The chain employs TRBV7-9 and TRBJ2-5; D is perhaps TRBD1 or TRBD2 (5 bases each). Trimming shortened V by 5 bases and J by 5 bases, and 18 bases separated the two germline ends. Germline CDR1 is SEHNR and CDR2 is FQNEAQ (reference sequence). The CDR3 loop spans 15 amino acids.

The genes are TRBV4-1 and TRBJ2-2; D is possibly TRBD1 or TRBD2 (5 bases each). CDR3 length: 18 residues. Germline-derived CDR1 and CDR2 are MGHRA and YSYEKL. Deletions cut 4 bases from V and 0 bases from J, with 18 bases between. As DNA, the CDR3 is TGCGCCAGCAGCCCGCGCCGCTTAGGGACGGCGAACACCGGGGAGCTGTTTTTT. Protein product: CASSPRRLGTANTGELFF.